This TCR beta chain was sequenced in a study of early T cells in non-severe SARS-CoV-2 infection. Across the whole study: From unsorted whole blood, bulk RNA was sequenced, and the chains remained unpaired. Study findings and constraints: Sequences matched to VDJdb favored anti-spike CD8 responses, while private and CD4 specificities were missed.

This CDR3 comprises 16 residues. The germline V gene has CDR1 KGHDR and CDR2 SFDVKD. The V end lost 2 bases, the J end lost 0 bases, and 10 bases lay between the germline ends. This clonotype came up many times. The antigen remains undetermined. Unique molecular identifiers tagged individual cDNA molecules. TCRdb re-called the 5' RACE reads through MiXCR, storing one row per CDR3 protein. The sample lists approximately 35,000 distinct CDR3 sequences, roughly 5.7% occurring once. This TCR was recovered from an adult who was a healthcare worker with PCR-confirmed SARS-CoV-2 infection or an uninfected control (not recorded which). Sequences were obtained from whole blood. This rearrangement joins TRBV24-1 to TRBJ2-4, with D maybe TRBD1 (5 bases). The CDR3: CATSDSDSLAKNIQYF. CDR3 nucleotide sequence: TGTGCCACCAGTGATTCAGACAGCCTAGCCAAAAACATTCAGTACTTC.